This TCR beta chain appears in the sequencing data of a study of blood T cell repertoires in COVID-19. About the study: The cDNA or gDNA used as material had been derived from T cells, B-cell-depleted T cells, or PBMCs.

Measured with immunoSEQ multiplex PCR; TCRdb has only the in-frame clones, and not every one. The sample contains approximately 500,000 clones, about 88% of which appear only once. The CDR3 is made up of 13 amino acids. Germline-derived CDR1 and CDR2 are SGHRS and YFSETQ. Trimming took 4 bases from V and 0 from J, leaving 8 bases between them. This clone was seen once. The TCR was taken from a woman between 45 and 65 years old with COVID-19, enrolled during active disease. The specimen was peripheral blood. The chain recombines TRBV5-1 with TRBJ2-7; TRBD2 might be the D (5 bases). CDR3 nucleotides: TGCGCCAGCAGCCCCAGCGGCTCCTACGAGCAGTACTTC. It encodes CASSPSGSYEQYF.